These T cell receptor beta chains were read from a single sample in a study of blood T cells in healthy people across ages. TCRdb fed the 5' RACE reads into MiXCR, producing one record per CDR3 protein. The table includes roughly 900,000 distinct CDR3 sequences, about 48% detected once. Sequencing input: blood. These receptors were obtained from a man aged 25 to 40 in good health. Both conserved end residues are part of each CDR3. Each record gives: V gene, CDR3 protein.

>TRBV27
CASSVWANQETQYF
>TRBV6-4
CASSPGTSGGAADTQYF
>TRBV20-1
CSADSLSSGGFFGETQYF
>TRBV27
CASSRDREDEKLFF
>TRBV7-6
CASSLTEDTDTQYF
>TRBV19
CASSIWGLAGGPSYNEQFF
>TRBV11-3
CASSPLGLAGESDEQFF
>TRBV12-3/TRBV12-4
CASSLKGLPSSYNEQFF
>TRBV20-1
CSANLYNEQFF
>TRBV20-1
CSARVQETQYF
>TRBV28
CASSTSWNEQYF
>TRBV4-1
CASSQETRQGYQPQHF
>TRBV27
CASSFRGAAETQYF